Following are 24 T cell receptor beta chains from one sample sequenced in a study of CD8 T cells in Susac syndrome. RNA amounts of about 0.45 to 1 ug underwent reverse transcription with random hexamers. TCRdb passed the immunoSEQ multiplex PCR reads through MiXCR, listing each CDR3 protein once. The data contain about 200,000 distinct CDR3 sequences, approximately 94% of them seen just once; the ten biggest clones take up around 0.09%. Material: CD4+ T cells from PBMCs. Every receptor here comes from a human donor with multiple sclerosis.

The genes are TRBV9 and TRBJ1-1; 12 bases line up with TRBD1. Germline assignment: CDR1 SGDLS and CDR2 YYNGEE. The CDR3 contains 20 residues. The junction had 12 bases not matched to a gene; V was cut back by 0 bases and J by 0 bases. CDR3 coding DNA: TGTGCCAGCAGCGTAGAGGCCCGTGGGACAGGGGGCAACATGAACACTGAAGCTTTCTTT. Translating gives CASSVEARGTGGNMNTEAFF.

This clonotype was counted a single time. V and J are TRBV30 and TRBJ1-1; TRBD1 might be the D (5 bases). The V gene lost 4 bases and the J gene lost 3 bases, with 15 bases spanning the gap. The CDR3 covers 14 residues. Germline CDR1 and CDR2: GTSNPN and SVGIG (reference sequence). CDR3 nucleotide sequence: TGTGCCTGGACCGACGGGTCGGGGGACACTGAAGCTTTCTTT. It translates to CAWTDGSGDTEAFF.

The genes are TRBV27 and TRBJ2-7; the D call may be TRBD1 or TRBD2 (5 bases each). The CDR3 is made up of 13 amino acids. The germline gives CDR1 MNHEY, CDR2 SMNVEV (reference sequence). Between the trimmed V and J ends, which lost 5 bases and 5 bases, there was a span of 13 bases. The CDR3 DNA is TGTGCCAGCAGTAACCTCCTGGGGGACGAGCAGTACTTC. The encoded protein is CASSNLLGDEQYF.

The gene calls are TRBV12-5 and TRBJ1-6; TRBD1 agrees at 9 bases. CDR1 LGHNT and CDR2 FRNRAP come from the germline V gene. V shed 6 bases, J shed 7 bases, and the junction held 4 bases outside the gene matches. The CDR3 is 14 amino acids. CDR3 nucleotides: TGTGCTAGTGGACGACAGGGGGGGAATTCACCCCTCCACTTT. This translates into CASGRQGGNSPLHF. The variable domain in full, with the rest retrieved from reference TRBV12-5 and TRBJ1-6, is DARVTQTPRHKVTEMGQEVTMRCQPILGHNTVFWYRQTMMQGLELLAYFRNRAPLDDSGMPKDRFSAEMPDATLATLKIQPSEPRDSAVYFCASGRQGGNSPLHFGNGTRLTVT.

The CDR3 DNA is TGCAGTGCTAGAGATGTGAGGGGGGGGTTCGTCGAGCAGTACTTC. Its protein product is CSARDVRGGFVEQYF. The chain links TRBV20-1 to TRBJ2-7; maybe TRBD2 (7 bases). The CDR3 length is 15 residues. Germline lookup yields CDR1 DFQATT and CDR2 SNEGSKA (reference sequence). V lost 0 bases to trimming and J lost 6 bases, with 18 bases between them.

The chain links TRBV9 to TRBJ1-2; TRBD1 agrees at 9 bases. The CDR3 consists of 13 residues. CDR1 and CDR2 (germline): SGDLS, YYNGEE. The junction had 5 bases not matched to a gene; V was cut back by 3 bases and J by 8 bases. CDR3 bases: TGTGCCAGCAGCGCACGGGACAGGGACGGCTACACCTTC. Translating it yields CASSARDRDGYTF. Supplemented by reference TRBV9 and TRBJ1-2, the full variable domain reads DSGVTQTPKHLITATGQRVTLRCSPRSGDLSVYWYQQSLDQGLQFLIQYYNGEERAKGNILERFSAQQFPDLHSELNLSSLELGDSALYFCASSARDRDGYTFGSGTRLTVV.

The V call is TRBV18, the J call TRBJ2-7; a possible D gene is TRBD1 (5 bases). The CDR3 is 13 amino acids. CDR1 is KGHSH, CDR2 LQKENI, per germline. Trimming pared 8 bases from V and 1 base from J, leaving 12 bases between. The CDR3 here is CASTRPGSYEQYF. The CDR3 DNA reads TGTGCCAGCACCCGACCAGGGTCCTACGAGCAGTACTTC.

The chain employs TRBV20-1 and TRBJ1-6; D is uncertain. Germline V gene lookup returns CDR1 DFQATT and CDR2 SNEGSKA (reference sequence). Trimming cost V 1 base and J 10 bases, with 14 bases left between them. CDR3 length: 14 residues. The CDR3 sequence is CSARAARSGSPLHF. CDR3 nucleotides: TGCAGTGCTAGAGCGGCCAGGTCGGGATCACCCCTCCACTTT.

The chain is built from TRBV18 and TRBJ2-3; D is ambiguous. The CDR3 has 12 amino acids. V shed 2 bases and J shed 3 bases, with 3 bases lying between them. Germline assignment: CDR1 KGHSH and CDR2 LQKENI. The CDR3 DNA reads TGTGCCAGCTCACCAGTAACAGATACGCAGTATTTT. It translates to CASSPVTDTQYF. The full variable domain, rest sourced from reference TRBV18 and TRBJ2-3, is NAGVMQNPRHLVRRRGQEARLRCSPMKGHSHVYWYRQLPEEGLKFMVYLQKENIIDESGMPKERFSAEFPKEGPSILRIQQVVRGDSAAYFCASSPVTDTQYFGPGTRLTVL.

This clonotype was detected only once. The chain is built from TRBV29-1 and TRBJ2-7; D is unclear. The CDR3 totals 12 residues. CDR1 SQVTM and CDR2 ANQGSEA come from the germline V gene. V lost 5 bases and J 5 bases, leaving 13 bases between the germline ends. The CDR3 nucleotides read TGCAGCGTTTTGGAAGGGTGGGACGAGCAGTACTTC. Translation gives CSVLEGWDEQYF.

V gene TRBV28 combines with J gene TRBJ2-1; D remains ambiguous. Germline CDR1 and CDR2: MDHEN and SYDVKM. The CDR3 is 14 residues long. V lost 10 bases and J lost 1, with 14 bases in between. The CDR3 region has the DNA TGTGCCACCCAGGCCCCTGGATCCTACAATGAGCAGTTCTTC. As protein: CATQAPGSYNEQFF.

The rearrangement uses TRBV12-3 or TRBV12-4 and TRBJ1-1; D ambiguous. Trimming took 6 bases from V and 7 from J, leaving 9 bases between them. This CDR3 spans 11 amino acids. The CDR3 loop reads CASSRWVEAFF. DNA of the CDR3: TGTGCCAGCAGCCGTTGGGTTGAAGCTTTCTTT.

The chain employs TRBV6-5 and TRBJ2-3; D not certain. V was shortened by 0 bases and J by 0 bases, with 4 bases between the two germline ends. CDR1 is MNHEY, CDR2 SVGAGI, per germline. There are 14 residues in the CDR3. The CDR3: CASSYSSSTDTQYF. The DNA of the CDR3 is TGTGCCAGCAGTTACTCGAGTAGCACAGATACGCAGTATTTT.

The rearrangement uses TRBV2 and TRBJ2-5, with a possible D match to TRBD1 (7 bases). V was pared by 3 bases and J by 5 bases, with 13 bases between. CDR3 length: 14 amino acids. Germline V gene data show CDR1 as SNHLY and CDR2 as FYNNEI. The CDR3 reads CASSDEQGGETQYF. The CDR3 DNA reads TGTGCCAGCAGTGATGAGCAGGGGGGTGAGACCCAGTACTTC.

V and J are TRBV5-1 and TRBJ2-7; D unresolved. Trimming removed 1 base at V and 1 base at J, with 9 bases between. The CDR3 is 14 residues long. CDR1 is SGHRS, CDR2 YFSETQ, per germline. This CDR3 reads CASSLWGFSYEQYF. CDR3 nucleotide sequence: TGCGCCAGCAGCTTGTGGGGATTTTCCTACGAGCAGTACTTC. Filled out from reference TRBV5-1 and TRBJ2-7, the complete variable domain reads KAGVTQTPRYLIKTRGQQVTLSCSPISGHRSVSWYQQTPGQGLQFLFEYFSETQRNKGNFPGRFSGRQFSNSRSEMNVSTLELGDSALYLCASSLWGFSYEQYFGPGTRLTVT.

V gene TRBV6-6 combines with J gene TRBJ1-2; a possible D gene is TRBD1 (6 bases). The CDR3 is made up of 15 amino acids. Germline CDR1 and CDR2: MNHNY and SVGAGI (reference sequence). V gave up 2 bases and J gave up 5 bases, with 15 bases separating them. The CDR3 sequence is CASSYPRDRNYGYTF. CDR3 in DNA: TGTGCCAGCAGTTACCCCCGCGACAGGAATTATGGCTACACCTTC.

V gene TRBV20-1 combines with J gene TRBJ1-5, with 7 bases fitting TRBD1. After removal of 4 bases from V and 7 bases from J, the junction contained 13 bases not matched to a gene. This CDR3 contains 15 residues. Germline lookup yields CDR1 DFQATT and CDR2 SNEGSKA (reference sequence). The CDR3 bases are TGCAGTGCTATCCCCAGACAGGGAGGAATACAGCCCCAGCATTTT. The encoded protein is CSAIPRQGGIQPQHF.

The V call is TRBV29-1, the J call TRBJ1-1; D is ambiguous. V was pared by 6 bases and J by 4 bases, with 18 bases between. The CDR3 sequence is 14 residues long. CDR1 is SQVTM, CDR2 ANQGSEA, per germline. The DNA for the CDR3 is TGCAGCGTGGACCGACACCAGCAAAGCACTGAAGCTTTCTTT. This gives the protein CSVDRHQQSTEAFF. Together with reference TRBV29-1 and TRBJ1-1, the CDR3 gives the full variable domain: SAVISQKPSRDICQRGTSLTIQCQVDSQVTMMFWYRQQPGQSLTLIATANQGSEATYESGFVIDKFPISRPNLTFSTLTVSNMSPEDSSIYLCSVDRHQQSTEAFFGQGTRLTVV.

This clonotype was picked up one time. The rearrangement links TRBV9 to TRBJ2-7; maybe TRBD2 (6 bases). Germline lookup yields CDR1 SGDLS and CDR2 YYNGEE. V was trimmed by 0 bases and J by 7 bases, leaving 14 bases between them. The CDR3 is 14 amino acids. This chain's CDR3 is CASSVGGDGREQYF. In nucleotides, the CDR3 is TGTGCCAGCAGCGTAGGGGGGGACGGTAGAGAGCAGTACTTC.

V gene TRBV6-5 combines with J gene TRBJ1-2; D not certain. Germline assignment: CDR1 MNHEY and CDR2 SVGAGI. Trimming took off 4 bases at V and 4 bases at J, with 7 bases between the two ends. The CDR3 has 12 amino acids. The CDR3 sequence: CASSSGSYGYTF. CDR3 DNA: TGTGCCAGCAGTTCAGGCAGCTATGGCTACACCTTC.

The CDR3 region has the DNA TGTGCCAGCAGTTGGGCGGTAGAAGAGACCCAGTACTTC. Encoded protein: CASSWAVEETQYF. J is TRBJ2-5 and V is TRBV12-3 or TRBV12-4; D not certain. This CDR3 contains 13 residues. V was pared by 4 bases and J by 3 bases, with 9 bases between.

The chain combines TRBV14 with TRBJ2-5; 7 bases align to TRBD1. This CDR3 is built from 14 residues. CDR1 and CDR2 from the germline V gene are SGHDN and FVKESK. V trimming: 4 bases; J trimming: 6 bases; junction bases outside the gene matches: 8. The CDR3 protein is CASSRQGIGQTQYF. The DNA for the CDR3 is TGTGCCAGCAGCCGACAGGGAATCGGACAGACCCAGTACTTC.

This chain connects TRBV3-1 to TRBJ1-2, with 7 nucleotides matching TRBD1. The ends lost 1 base at V and 4 bases at J; junction bases unmatched: 6. This CDR3 comprises 15 residues. CDR1 and CDR2 (germline): LGHDT, YNNKEL (reference sequence). DNA for the CDR3: TGTGCCAGCAGCCAAGGACAGGGCGGTCCCTATGGCTACACCTTC. It translates to CASSQGQGGPYGYTF.

This chain links TRBV2 with TRBJ2-4, with D uncertain. The ends were cut back, 0 bases at V and 8 bases at J, with 11 bases in the middle. Germline V gene lookup returns CDR1 SNHLY and CDR2 FYNNEI. This CDR3 is 14 amino acids long. This CDR3 reads CASSEARRGYIQYF. CDR3 nucleotide sequence: TGTGCCAGCAGTGAAGCGCGGAGAGGATACATTCAGTACTTC.